The 30 T cell receptor beta chains below come from one sample, sequenced in a study of blood T cell repertoires in COVID-19 (dated by TCRdb to the early 2020s). Libraries were prepared through the immunoSEQ multiplex PCR assay. In its TCRdb copy, this immuneACCESS table keeps in-frame sequences only and misses some clones. Where compared with another copy, unresolved V genes explain less than half of these, and the others have no known cause. This sample has 150,000 to 200,000 clones in its table, and approximately 90% of those were observed once. The leading ten clones occupy about 7% of the sample. The specimen was peripheral blood. The receptor set was obtained from a woman aged 80 or over in a cohort sampled during active or convalescent COVID-19.

The chain is built from TRBV7-2 and TRBJ1-1; 9 bases align to TRBD1. The V segment lost 5 bases and the J segment 6 bases; nucleotides outside the gene matches: 7. CDR1 is SGHTA and CDR2 is FQGNSA in the germline V gene. There are 14 residues in the CDR3. The CDR3 loop is CASSTGTGWAEAFF. The CDR3 DNA reads as TGTGCCAGCAGCACGGGGACAGGGTGGGCTGAAGCTTTCTTT.

V is TRBV5-1 and J is TRBJ1-5; D remains unclear. There are 13 residues in the CDR3. Trimming cost V 0 bases and J 7 bases, with 8 bases left between them. CDR1 SGHRS and CDR2 YFSETQ come from the germline V gene. Written as DNA, the CDR3 is TGCGCCAGCAGCTTGGCGGCGGGGCAGCCCCAGCATTTT. Translating it yields CASSLAAGQPQHF.

This clone is a singleton in its sample. The gene calls are TRBV18 and TRBJ1-2; D is unclear. The CDR3 loop spans 14 amino acids. CDR1 is KGHSH, CDR2 LQKENI, per germline. Trimming took off 1 base at V and 1 base at J, with 7 bases between the two ends. The CDR3 DNA follows: TGTGCCAGCTCACCACTAGAAAATAACTATGGCTACACCTTC. Its protein product is CASSPLENNYGYTF.

The chain carries TRBV6-5 and TRBJ2-7; 13 positions match TRBD2. Germline assignment: CDR1 MNHEY and CDR2 SVGAGI. V was pared by 5 bases and J by 1 base, with 2 bases of the junction left unmatched. CDR3 size: 15 residues. The CDR3 region is CASSKTSGGSYEQYF. In DNA, the CDR3 is TGTGCCAGCAGTAAGACTAGCGGGGGGTCCTACGAGCAGTACTTC.

This sequence joins TRBV27 and TRBJ2-5; a possible D gene is TRBD1 (5 bases). The CDR3 is 13 amino acids. Germline V gives CDR1 MNHEY, CDR2 SMNVEV (reference sequence). With 6 bases removed from V and 5 bases from J, the gap between germline ends came to 13 bases. The CDR3: CASRKQGRETQYF. Written as DNA, the CDR3 is TGTGCCAGCAGAAAGCAGGGCCGGGAGACCCAGTACTTC.

The chain joins TRBV12-3 or TRBV12-4 to TRBJ1-2, with D possibly TRBD1 on 5 matching bases. The CDR3 spans 13 residues. The V end was cut by 7 bases, the J end by 6 bases, with 15 bases between. CDR3 protein: CASTSWQGNGYTF. CDR3 nucleotide sequence: TGTGCCAGCACCTCGTGGCAGGGTAATGGCTACACCTTC.

V and J are TRBV10-1 and TRBJ2-6; D not resolved. Germline assignment: CDR1 WNHNN and CDR2 SYGVQD (reference sequence). V gave up 11 bases and J gave up 0 bases, with 17 bases separating them. This CDR3 spans 16 amino acids. The CDR3 DNA sequence: TGCGCCGTCAGAGAGGTTCCTTCCTCTGGGGCCAACGTCCTGACTTTC. This codes for CAVREVPSSGANVLTF.

This chain links TRBV12-5 with TRBJ2-3; the D is unclear. Trimming removed 1 base at V and 5 bases at J, with 7 bases between. The CDR3 contains 13 residues. CDR1 and CDR2 (germline): LGHNT, FRNRAP. DNA of the CDR3: TGTGCTAGTGGTTTGGGGCGACAAGATACGCAGTATTTT. Amino acid sequence: CASGLGRQDTQYF.

The chain uses TRBV7-7 and TRBJ2-1; 7 nucleotides align to TRBD2. V lost 1 base and J lost 10; bases outside the gene matches: 10. This CDR3 spans 15 amino acids. Per germline, CDR1 SSHAT and CDR2 FNYEAQ (reference sequence). Here the CDR3 reads CASSLEGAGAGEQFF. Written as DNA, the CDR3 is TGTGCCAGCAGCTTAGAAGGGGCGGGAGCGGGGGAGCAGTTCTTC.

The V gene is TRBV18, the J gene TRBJ2-5, with 8 bases that match TRBD1. The germline V gene has CDR1 KGHSH and CDR2 LQKENI. This CDR3 has 14 residues. Unmatched junction bases numbered 6, after V lost 6 bases and J lost 3 bases. The CDR3 sequence: CASSPKTGEETQYF. The DNA of the CDR3 is TGTGCCAGCTCCCCAAAGACAGGGGAAGAGACCCAGTACTTC. Full variable domain (outside the CDR3, taken from reference TRBV18 and TRBJ2-5): NAGVMQNPRHLVRRRGQEARLRCSPMKGHSHVYWYRQLPEEGLKFMVYLQKENIIDESGMPKERFSAEFPKEGPSILRIQQVVRGDSAAYFCASSPKTGEETQYFGPGTRLLVL.

This clone showed up just once. The gene calls are TRBV18 and TRBJ2-5; the match to TRBD1 covers 7 bases. J gave up 5 bases and V 2 bases, and 8 bases lay outside the gene matches. The CDR3 is 15 amino acids. The V gene's germline CDR1 is KGHSH and CDR2 LQKENI. The CDR3 DNA is TGTGCCAGCTCACCAAGAGGGGGCCGAAGGGAGACCCAGTACTTC. Translated, it gives CASSPRGGRRETQYF.

A word on this clone: At one of its ends the junction is not consistent with the germline gene, which may arise from a read error. This chain links TRBV14 with TRBJ1-3; the D is unclear. The CDR3 totals 19 residues. Germline V CDR1 and CDR2: SGHDN, FVKESK. The CDR3 nucleotides read TGTGCCAGCAGCCTTGTTCTAATTGGGATTCGGGGATACGGAAACACCATGTATTTT. Protein sequence: CASSLVLIGIRGYGNTMYF.

This clone was seen a single time. V usage is TRBV1 and J usage is TRBJ1-2. TRBV1 corresponds to a pseudogene. The CDR3 has 12 residues. CDR3 DNA sequence: TGCACCAGCAGCCACGAGACGCGGGGCTACACCTTC. It yields the protein CTSSHETRGYTF.

V and J are TRBV24-1 and TRBJ2-1, with D possibly matching TRBD1 (5 bases). Germline V lookup: CDR1 KGHDR, CDR2 SFDVKD. CDR3 length: 13 amino acids. V was clipped by 7 bases and J by 4 bases, with 10 bases between them. CDR3 DNA sequence: TGTGCCACCAGCCCCGCAGGGTACAATGAGCAGTTCTTC. As protein: CATSPAGYNEQFF.

The CDR3: CASSEIEGAQYF. The CDR3, as DNA: TGTGCCAGCAGTGAAATTGAGGGGGCCCAGTACTTC. The V gene is TRBV2, the J gene TRBJ2-5; the D gene is possibly TRBD1 (6 bases). Germline V gene lookup returns CDR1 SNHLY and CDR2 FYNNEI. The CDR3 covers 12 residues. V dropped 2 bases and J dropped 9 bases, with 10 bases sitting between them.

This rearrangement joins TRBV27 to TRBJ1-5; a weak D match, TRBD1 (6 bases). Looked up from germline, CDR1 is MNHEY and CDR2 is SMNVEV (reference sequence). The CDR3 totals 14 residues. The germline V and J ends were trimmed by 4 bases and 7 bases, with 14 bases remaining between them. The CDR3 DNA reads as TGTGCCAGCAGTTATGCAGGGGCCGGACAGCCCCAGCATTTT. Translating gives CASSYAGAGQPQHF.

This chain joins TRBV7-2 and TRBJ1-2; 7 bases are shared with TRBD1. Germline V gene data show CDR1 as SGHTA and CDR2 as FQGNSA. With V trimmed by 4 bases and J by 1 base, 3 bases remained unmatched. This CDR3 is 14 amino acids long. The CDR3 sequence is CASSWDSNNYGYTF. The CDR3 region has the DNA TGTGCCAGCAGCTGGGACAGCAATAACTATGGCTACACCTTC.

CDR3 coding DNA: TGTGCCAGCAGCTTCGAAAGAGGCCGGCTAGCGGCAGCCCCAGTCCAGTATTTT. Translating it yields CASSFERGRLAAAPVQYF. The chain has TRBV5-6 and TRBJ2-3, with 7 bases matching TRBD2. From germline, CDR1 is SGHDT and CDR2 YYEEEE. This CDR3 is 18 amino acids long. Germline trimming cut 2 bases from V and 12 bases from J; bases unmatched to any gene: 24.

Comment on this clone: Relative to the germline gene, one junction end is altered; a read error may explain this. V gene TRBV7-7 combines with J gene TRBJ2-5; D ambiguous. In germline, CDR1 is SSHAT, CDR2 FNYEAQ (reference sequence). The CDR3 length is 15 residues. The CDR3: CASSLGFSAQETQYF. The CDR3 DNA reads TGTGCTAGCAGCTTAGGGTTCAGTGCTCAAGAGACCCAGTACTTC. The full variable domain, completed using reference TRBV7-7 and TRBJ2-5, is GAGVSQSPRYKVTKRGQDVTLRCDPISSHATLYWYQQALGQGPEFLTYFNYEAQPDKSGLPSDRFSAERPEGSISTLTIQRTEQRDSAMYRCASSLGFSAQETQYFGPGTRLLVL.

As concerns this clone: Other DNA sequences within the sample encode an identical CDR3. The V and J genes are TRBV3-1 (or the pseudogene TRBV3-2) and TRBJ1-1; a weak D match, TRBD1 (5 bases). Germline V gene data show CDR1 as LGHDT and CDR2 as YNNKEL (reference sequence). The CDR3 totals 13 residues. V shed 4 bases and J shed 2 bases, with 8 bases lying between them. The CDR3 protein is CASSLQGNTEAFF. CDR3 sequence (DNA): TGTGCCAGCAGCCTTCAGGGTAACACTGAAGCTTTCTTT.

The gene calls are TRBV11-2 and TRBJ2-1, with D possibly being TRBD2 (5 bases). This CDR3 contains 18 residues. V lost 5 bases and J lost 0, with 20 bases in between. Germline-derived CDR1 and CDR2 are SGHAT and FQNNGV. The CDR3 region has the DNA TGTGCCAGCAGCGCCATTATGGGCGGGTTAAGCTCCTACAATGAGCAGTTCTTC. It codes for CASSAIMGGLSSYNEQFF. Full variable domain (remainder filled in from reference TRBV11-2 and TRBJ2-1): EAGVAQSPRYKIIEKRQSVAFWCNPISGHATLYWYQQILGQGPKLLIQFQNNGVVDDSQLPKDRFSAERLKGVDSTLKIQPAKLEDSAVYLCASSAIMGGLSSYNEQFFGPGTRLTVL.

The genes are TRBV30 and TRBJ1-2; no firm D call. CDR1 GTSNPN and CDR2 SVGIG come from the germline V gene (reference sequence). CDR3 length: 12 residues. Between the trimmed V and J ends, which lost 2 bases and 4 bases, there was a span of 8 bases. CDR3: CAWSRQSYGYTF. CDR3 coding DNA: TGTGCCTGGAGTAGACAAAGCTATGGCTACACCTTC. Based on the CDR3 plus reference TRBV30 and TRBJ1-2, the full variable domain is SQTIHQWPATLVQPVGSPLSLECTVEGTSNPNLYWYRQAAGRGLQLLFYSVGIGQISSEVPQNLSASRPQDRQFILSSKKLLLSDSGFYLCAWSRQSYGYTFGSGTRLTVV.

This chain connects TRBV18 to TRBJ1-1; a weak D match, TRBD1 (5 bases). The CDR3 has 14 residues. Trimming removed 3 bases at V and 1 base at J, with 9 bases between. Germline CDR1 and CDR2: KGHSH and LQKENI. The DNA of the CDR3 is TGTGCCAGCTCACCGACAGAGAAGAACACTGAAGCTTTCTTT. It codes for CASSPTEKNTEAFF.

As for this clone: Other DNA sequences in the sample encode the same CDR3. The rearrangement joins TRBV28 to TRBJ1-2; 8 nucleotides line up with TRBD1. Looked up from germline, CDR1 is MDHEN and CDR2 is SYDVKM. CDR3 length: 13 amino acids. Unmatched junction bases numbered 4, after V lost 6 bases and J lost 4 bases. The CDR3, as DNA: TGTGCCAGCAGCGCAGGACAGGGCTATGGCTACACCTTC. Its protein is CASSAGQGYGYTF.

V gene TRBV4-3 combines with J gene TRBJ2-7, with a tentative D call TRBD1 (6 bases). Trimming left V 0 bases short and J 6 bases short, with 18 bases between. The CDR3 is made up of 16 amino acids. The germline CDR1 and CDR2 sequences are LGHNA and YSLEER. The CDR3 spells CASSQDRGTLEREQYF. CDR3 DNA: TGCGCCAGCAGCCAAGATAGGGGGACGCTGGAACGCGAGCAGTACTTC.

The gene calls are TRBV19 and TRBJ2-3, with D possibly TRBD2 on 6 matching bases. There are 17 residues in the CDR3. The V gene lost 8 bases and the J gene lost 4 bases, with 25 bases spanning the gap. Germline CDR1 LNHDA, CDR2 SQIVND (reference sequence). This CDR3 is CASQRRLGKQGADTQYF. The CDR3 nucleotides read TGTGCCAGTCAGAGGCGACTAGGCAAACAAGGAGCAGATACGCAGTATTTT.

This chain joins TRBV5-4 and TRBJ1-4; D uncertain. With 4 bases removed from V and 0 bases from J, the gap between germline ends came to 16 bases. This CDR3 region has 17 residues. The V gene's germline CDR1 is SGHNT and CDR2 YYREEE (reference sequence). The CDR3 DNA follows: TGTGCCAGCAGCCCAGGTGGGTTGCACACAACTAATGAAAAACTGTTTTTT. Translating gives CASSPGGLHTTNEKLFF.

The chain carries TRBV5-4 and TRBJ1-6; TRBD1 matches 8 bases. The germline CDR1 and CDR2 sequences are SGHNT and YYREEE (reference sequence). J gave up 5 bases and V 4 bases, and 8 bases lay outside the gene matches. The CDR3 contains 16 residues. The CDR3 region is CASSPGTGANNSPLHF. The CDR3 DNA reads as TGTGCCAGCAGCCCGGGGACAGGTGCCAATAATTCACCCCTCCACTTT.

J is TRBJ2-7 and V is TRBV7-2; no clear D. There are 15 residues in the CDR3. Germline loops: CDR1 SGHTA, CDR2 FQGNSA. Trimming cost V 5 bases and J 3 bases, with 17 bases left between them. In nucleotides, the CDR3 is TGTGCCAGCAGCCCCGGGTCCAACGGTATCTACGAGCAGTACTTC. Residues: CASSPGSNGIYEQYF.

The genes are TRBV7-2 and TRBJ1-2; D perhaps matches TRBD1 (6 bases). V lost 3 bases and J lost 4, with 27 bases in between. CDR1 is SGHTA and CDR2 is FQGNSA in the germline V gene. The CDR3 is made up of 19 amino acids. DNA of the CDR3: TGTGCCAGCAGCTTTGTCCCCCTCTTAGGGGGGGCCATCCCCTATGGCTACACCTTC. This sequence encodes CASSFVPLLGGAIPYGYTF. The variable domain in full, with the rest retrieved from reference TRBV7-2 and TRBJ1-2, is GAGVSQSPSNKVTEKGKDVELRCDPISGHTALYWYRQSLGQGLEFLIYFQGNSAPDKSGLPSDRFSAERTGGSVSTLTIQRTQQEDSAVYLCASSFVPLLGGAIPYGYTFGSGTRLTVV.